This T cell receptor beta chain derives from a study of blood T cell repertoires in COVID-19. Across the whole study: The cDNA or gDNA used as material had been derived from T cells, B-cell-depleted T cells, or PBMCs.

Trimming took 7 bases from V and 0 from J, leaving 16 bases between them. CDR1 MDHEN and CDR2 SYDVKM come from the germline V gene. This CDR3 region has 15 residues. Only in-frame clones appear in the TCRdb table, and some are missing; sequencing was by immunoSEQ multiplex PCR. Of approximately 100,000 clones detected, around 80% appear once; the ten largest clones hold 7.9%. The chain is built from TRBV28 and TRBJ2-7; perhaps TRBD2 as D (7 bases). The sequence was obtained from an elderly woman with active or convalescent COVID-19. The sequenced sample consisted of peripheral blood. The chain's CDR3 is CASKGGGGPSYEQYF. The CDR3, as DNA: TGTGCCAGCAAGGGGGGGGGCGGGCCCTCCTACGAGCAGTACTTC.